One sample yielded the 8 T cell receptor beta chains listed below, sequenced in a study of blood T cell repertoires in COVID-19. The data were produced by immunoSEQ multiplex PCR, yet TCRdb's version contains in-frame clones alone and is incomplete. Of 230,000 or so clones in the sample, more than 85% are singletons; the top ten hold 1.5% to 2%. Sequencing input: peripheral blood. The receptor set was obtained from a man in his forties with active or convalescent COVID-19.

The J gene is TRBJ1-6, the V gene TRBV15; D is undetermined. This CDR3 contains 17 residues. V shed 0 bases and J shed 0 bases, with 9 bases lying between them. Per germline, CDR1 LNHNV and CDR2 YYDKDF (reference sequence). CDR3 nucleotide sequence: TGTGCCACCAGCAGAGATCCAAGGAGCTCCTATAATTCACCCCTCCACTTT. It yields the protein CATSRDPRSSYNSPLHF.

The chain couples TRBV2 to TRBJ1-5; 8 bases map to TRBD1. Germline lookup yields CDR1 SNHLY and CDR2 FYNNEI. V was pared by 6 bases and J by 5 bases, with 3 bases of the junction left unmatched. This CDR3 contains 13 residues. The DNA for the CDR3 is TGTGCCAGCAGAGTACAGGGGGATCAGCCCCAGCATTTT. Its protein product is CASRVQGDQPQHF.

The chain combines TRBV20-1 with TRBJ2-4; 7 bases match TRBD1. The CDR3 loop spans 15 amino acids. V lost 3 bases to trimming and J lost 2 bases; unmatched junction nucleotides: 7. Per germline, CDR1 DFQATT and CDR2 SNEGSKA (reference sequence). The CDR3 region has the DNA TGCAGTGCTAGTCCAGGAAGGGGGCCCAAAAACATTCAGTACTTC. Its translation is CSASPGRGPKNIQYF.

This clone turned up a few times. The J gene is TRBJ2-3, the V gene TRBV6-5, with TRBD2 as a possible D gene (6 bases). This CDR3 contains 15 residues. Germline CDR1 is MNHEY and CDR2 is SVGAGI. V was pared by 5 bases and J by 1 base, with 13 bases between. This chain's CDR3 is CASSLVTGGTDTQYF. Written as DNA, the CDR3 is TGTGCCAGCAGTCTCGTTACGGGGGGCACAGATACGCAGTATTTT.

V is TRBV2 and J is TRBJ2-1; 12 nucleotides agree with TRBD2. The CDR3 is 15 amino acids. In germline, CDR1 is SNHLY, CDR2 FYNNEI. V trimming: 4 bases; J trimming: 7 bases; junction bases outside the gene matches: 5. This CDR3 reads CASSVGLAGWNEQFF. Here the CDR3 DNA reads TGTGCCAGCAGTGTTGGACTAGCGGGATGGAATGAGCAGTTCTTC.

V and J are TRBV4-2 and TRBJ1-2, with 7 bases fitting TRBD1. Germline loops: CDR1 LGHNA, CDR2 YNFKEQ. The CDR3 runs to 14 residues. V shed 3 bases and J 4 bases; nucleotides not matched to a gene: 5. The CDR3 DNA sequence: TGTGCCAGCAGCCAGCCGGGACAGTCCTATGGCTACACCTTC. It encodes CASSQPGQSYGYTF.

The V gene is TRBV5-6, the J gene TRBJ1-1, with D possibly matching TRBD1 (5 bases). There are 15 residues in the CDR3. The V gene lost 1 base and the J gene lost 1 base, with 11 bases spanning the gap. The germline CDR1 and CDR2 sequences are SGHDT and YYEEEE. In DNA form, the CDR3 reads TGTGCCAGCAGCTTGTTAACAGGTACGAACACTGAAGCTTTCTTT. Encoded protein: CASSLLTGTNTEAFF.

The V and J genes are TRBV2 and TRBJ1-1; 7 nucleotides align to TRBD1. From germline, CDR1 is SNHLY and CDR2 FYNNEI. Trimming removed 6 bases from V and 1 base from J; junction bases left unmatched: 5. This CDR3 is built from 14 residues. The CDR3 bases are TGTGCCAGCAGACCGACAGGGAGGAACACTGAAGCTTTCTTT. Amino acid sequence: CASRPTGRNTEAFF.